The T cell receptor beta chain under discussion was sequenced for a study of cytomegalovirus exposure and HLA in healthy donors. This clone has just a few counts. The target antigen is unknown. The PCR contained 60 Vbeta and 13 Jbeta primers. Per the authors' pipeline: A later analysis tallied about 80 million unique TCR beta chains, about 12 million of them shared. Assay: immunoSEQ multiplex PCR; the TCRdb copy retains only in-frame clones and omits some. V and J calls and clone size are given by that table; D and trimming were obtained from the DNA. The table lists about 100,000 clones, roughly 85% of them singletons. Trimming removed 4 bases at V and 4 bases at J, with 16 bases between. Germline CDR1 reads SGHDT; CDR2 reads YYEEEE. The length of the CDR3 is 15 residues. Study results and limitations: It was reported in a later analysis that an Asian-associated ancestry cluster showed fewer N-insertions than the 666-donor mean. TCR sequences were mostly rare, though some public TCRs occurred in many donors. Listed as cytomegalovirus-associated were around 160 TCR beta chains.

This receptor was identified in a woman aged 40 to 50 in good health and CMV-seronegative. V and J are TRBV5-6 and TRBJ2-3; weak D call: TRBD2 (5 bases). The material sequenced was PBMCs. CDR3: CASSPVGHGADTQYF. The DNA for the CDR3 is TGTGCCAGCAGCCCGGTAGGCCACGGGGCAGATACGCAGTATTTT. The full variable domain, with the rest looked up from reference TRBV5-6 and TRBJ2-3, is DAGVTQSPTHLIKTRGQQVTLRCSPKSGHDTVSWYQQALGQGPQFIFQYYEEEERQRGNFPDRFSGHQFPNYSSELNVNALLLGDSALYLCASSPVGHGADTQYFGPGTRLTVL.